These 29 T cell receptor beta chains were all obtained from the same sample, sequenced in a study of CD8+ T cells in alopecia areata. After isolation, RNA underwent reverse transcription to generate cDNA as the sequencing template. The assay was immunoSEQ multiplex PCR, and TCRdb's table has in-frame clones only and misses some. This sample has about 120,000 clones, with around two fifths found just once. Sequencing was performed on CD4+ T cells sorted from blood. The receptors were gathered from a human donor with alopecia areata.

In its sample, this clone was seen a few times. The rearrangement links TRBV28 to TRBJ1-2; unclear D gene. The CDR3 extends over 13 amino acids. CDR1 is MDHEN and CDR2 is SYDVKM in the germline V gene. V dropped 5 bases and J dropped 4 bases, with 11 bases sitting between them. CDR3 DNA sequence: TGTGCCAGCAGTACTGACACCGTCTATGGCTACACCTTC. Its protein product is CASSTDTVYGYTF.

CDR3 in DNA: TGCGCCAGCAGCTTCGACCACACAGATACGCAGTATTTT. Amino acid sequence: CASSFDHTDTQYF. The chain carries TRBV5-1 and TRBJ2-3; no clear D gene. Germline loops: CDR1 SGHRS, CDR2 YFSETQ. V dropped 2 bases and J dropped 2 bases, with 6 bases sitting between them. The CDR3 is 13 residues long.

The rearrangement links TRBV28 to TRBJ2-5; D tentatively reads TRBD1 or TRBD2 (5 bases each). The CDR3 loop spans 16 amino acids. The germline CDR1 and CDR2 sequences are MDHEN and SYDVKM. Trimming left V 5 bases short and J 1 base short, with 17 bases between. CDR3 sequence (DNA): TGTGCCAGCAGTGGTGGGGCGGGTTGGACCCAAGAGACCCAGTACTTC. This encodes CASSGGAGWTQETQYF.

The J gene is TRBJ2-7, the V gene TRBV7-2; D remains ambiguous. The CDR3 spans 14 residues. CDR1 and CDR2 (germline): SGHTA, FQGNSA. V was clipped by 4 bases and J by 0 bases, with 10 bases between them. The CDR3 loop reads CASSWTGSSYEQYF. The DNA of the CDR3 is TGTGCCAGCAGCTGGACGGGTAGCTCCTACGAGCAGTACTTC.

The V gene is TRBV30, the J gene TRBJ2-2, with 7 bases lining up with TRBD2. CDR1 is GTSNPN and CDR2 is SVGIG in the germline V gene (reference sequence). The CDR3 spans 15 residues. V trimming: 0 bases; J trimming: 4 bases; junction bases outside the gene matches: 5. The CDR3 reads CAWSVGGRATGELFF. The CDR3 DNA reads TGTGCCTGGAGTGTAGGAGGGAGGGCCACCGGGGAGCTGTTTTTT.

To note about this clone: This sample includes further DNA sequences coding for the same CDR3. The chain carries TRBV30 and TRBJ1-5; a weak D match, TRBD1 (5 bases). V lost 0 bases, J lost 6 bases, and 9 bases lay in between. The CDR3 is 13 residues long. From germline, CDR1 is GTSNPN and CDR2 SVGIG (reference sequence). The CDR3 is CAWSVRGGQPQHF. The CDR3, as DNA: TGTGCCTGGAGTGTGAGGGGTGGTCAGCCCCAGCATTTT.

This clone showed up just a few times. The V call is TRBV30, the J call TRBJ2-7; D uncertain. Germline CDR1 and CDR2: GTSNPN and SVGIG (reference sequence). This CDR3 has 11 residues. Trimming cost V 2 bases and J 4 bases, with 6 bases left between them. The CDR3: CAWSSSYEQYF. The CDR3 coding sequence is TGTGCCTGGAGTTCCTCTTACGAGCAGTACTTC.

This clone was picked up a small number of times. V gene TRBV11-2 combines with J gene TRBJ2-3, with D uncertain. Trimming stripped 5 bases from V and 0 bases from J, with 12 bases between. Germline values: CDR1 SGHAT, CDR2 FQNNGV. This CDR3 is 15 amino acids long. The CDR3: CASSADQPSTDTQYF. Here the CDR3 DNA reads TGTGCCAGCAGCGCGGACCAACCTAGCACAGATACGCAGTATTTT.

This clone has only a few counts. The chain uses TRBV29-1 and TRBJ2-3; no clear D. From germline, CDR1 is SQVTM and CDR2 ANQGSEA. The CDR3 contains 11 residues. Trimming removed 3 bases from V and 5 bases from J, with 6 bases in between. The CDR3 is CSVDRRDTQYF. In nucleotides, the CDR3 is TGCAGCGTTGATCGGCGAGATACGCAGTATTTT.

The rearrangement uses TRBV18 and TRBJ1-2; 7 positions agree with TRBD1. The germline gives CDR1 KGHSH, CDR2 LQKENI. Trimming took 3 bases from V and 2 from J; bases not matched to a gene: 6. The CDR3 has 15 residues. In DNA form, the CDR3 reads TGTGCCAGCTCACCTCGTGGGACAGCCAACTATGGCTACACCTTC. It yields the protein CASSPRGTANYGYTF.

In its sample, this clone was seen a few times. This chain connects TRBV7-9 to TRBJ2-5, with D maybe TRBD2 (5 bases). The ends were cut back, 2 bases at V and 4 bases at J, with 11 bases in the middle. CDR3 length: 14 amino acids. Germline CDR1 and CDR2: SEHNR and FQNEAQ (reference sequence). The CDR3 nucleotides read TGTGCCAGCAGCTTATTTCGGGAATCAGAGACCCAGTACTTC. Protein sequence: CASSLFRESETQYF.

V usage is TRBV29-1 and J usage is TRBJ2-3, with D maybe TRBD2 (6 bases). Trimming removed 3 bases from V and 0 bases from J, with 7 bases in between. Germline loops: CDR1 SQVTM, CDR2 ANQGSEA. The CDR3 is made up of 13 amino acids. CDR3 sequence: CSVDSGSTDTQYF. The DNA of the CDR3 is TGCAGCGTTGATAGCGGTAGCACAGATACGCAGTATTTT.

This clone appeared a few times. This rearrangement joins TRBV29-1 to TRBJ1-1; 8 bases match TRBD1. Germline values: CDR1 SQVTM, CDR2 ANQGSEA. CDR3 size: 14 residues. Germline trimming cut 6 bases from V and 1 base from J; bases unmatched to any gene: 7. DNA for the CDR3: TGCAGCGTGGCTATGGGACAGGCGAACACTGAAGCTTTCTTT. Translated: CSVAMGQANTEAFF.

The chain carries TRBV4-3 and TRBJ1-1; weak D call: TRBD1 (5 bases). This CDR3 comprises 13 residues. V dropped 4 bases and J dropped 4 bases, with 10 bases sitting between them. The germline V gene encodes CDR1 LGHNA and CDR2 YSLEER. CDR3 sequence reads: CASSPKRGTEAFF. Here the CDR3 DNA reads TGCGCCAGCAGCCCCAAAAGGGGCACTGAAGCTTTCTTT.

The CDR3 region has the DNA TGCGCCAGCAGCTTGGCAGTATCCCCAGCTGGCGAGCAGTACTTC. Its protein product is CASSLAVSPAGEQYF. The rearrangement links TRBV5-1 to TRBJ2-7; D is unresolved. V was cut by 0 bases and J by 6 bases, with 16 bases left in between. CDR3 length: 15 residues. CDR1 SGHRS and CDR2 YFSETQ come from the germline V gene. Using reference TRBV5-1 and TRBJ2-7 for the parts outside the CDR3, the full variable domain is KAGVTQTPRYLIKTRGQQVTLSCSPISGHRSVSWYQQTPGQGLQFLFEYFSETQRNKGNFPGRFSGRQFSNSRSEMNVSTLELGDSALYLCASSLAVSPAGEQYFGPGTRLTVT.

The chain employs TRBV5-6 and TRBJ2-5, with 7 bases lining up with TRBD2. Germline lookup yields CDR1 SGHDT and CDR2 YYEEEE. V was clipped by 4 bases and J by 10 bases; unmatched bases: 13. The CDR3 extends over 14 amino acids. The CDR3 sequence is CASSQASGQWSQYF. The CDR3 nucleotides are TGTGCCAGCAGCCAAGCTAGCGGCCAGTGGAGCCAGTACTTC.

The chain carries TRBV2 and TRBJ1-4, with no clear D. The V gene lost 6 bases and the J gene lost 7 bases, with 12 bases spanning the gap. In germline, CDR1 is SNHLY, CDR2 FYNNEI. The CDR3 covers 13 residues. The CDR3 sequence is CASRDPFVEKLFF. The DNA for the CDR3 is TGTGCCAGCAGGGACCCCTTTGTTGAAAAACTGTTTTTT.

V and J are TRBV2 and TRBJ2-5; 7 bases map to TRBD1. Germline CDR1 reads SNHLY; CDR2 reads FYNNEI. Trimming at V came to 7 bases and at J to 3 bases, leaving 5 bases not matched to a gene. The length of the CDR3 is 13 residues. CDR3 region: CASNGQVEETQYF. The DNA of the CDR3 is TGTGCCAGCAATGGACAGGTGGAAGAGACCCAGTACTTC.

This chain uses TRBV5-1 with TRBJ2-3, with D uncertain. CDR3 size: 17 residues. Germline CDR1 is SGHRS and CDR2 is YFSETQ. The V and J ends lost 4 bases and 0 bases respectively, with 18 bases between them. The DNA of the CDR3 is TGCGCCAGCAGCGGCACCTTGGGTCGGAGTAGCACAGATACGCAGTATTTT. It yields the protein CASSGTLGRSSTDTQYF.

The chain has TRBV29-1 and TRBJ1-1; perhaps TRBD1 as D (6 bases). V was trimmed by 6 bases and J by 3 bases, leaving 14 bases between them. Germline V gene lookup returns CDR1 SQVTM and CDR2 ANQGSEA. This CDR3 is built from 13 residues. CDR3 nucleotide sequence: TGCAGCGTGAGCTACAGGGCGGACACTGAAGCTTTCTTT. Translated, it gives CSVSYRADTEAFF.

This rearrangement joins TRBV5-1 to TRBJ2-7; TRBD1 matches 9 bases. The CDR3 has 15 amino acids. The ends lost 4 bases at V and 1 base at J; junction bases unmatched: 6. CDR1 is SGHRS and CDR2 is YFSETQ in the germline V gene. The CDR3 bases are TGCGCCAGCAGCCACCGGGACAGGGATTCCTACGAGCAGTACTTC. Its protein is CASSHRDRDSYEQYF.

This clone was counted a few times. This rearrangement joins TRBV7-2 to TRBJ2-3; D unresolved. The CDR3 length is 13 residues. The ends were cut back, 4 bases at V and 2 bases at J, with 7 bases in the middle. Germline CDR1 SGHTA, CDR2 FQGNSA. The CDR3 coding sequence is TGTGCCAGCAGCTCGACTGTCACAGATACGCAGTATTTT. It specifies CASSSTVTDTQYF.

The table lists this clone with a few counts. J is TRBJ2-2 and V is TRBV5-1; D call uncertain. The CDR3 covers 14 residues. Between the trimmed V and J ends, which lost 2 bases and 7 bases, there was a span of 12 bases. Germline CDR1 and CDR2: SGHRS and YFSETQ. The DNA for the CDR3 is TGCGCCAGCAGCTTATACAAGCCAGACGGGGAGCTGTTTTTT. It translates to CASSLYKPDGELFF.

This clone was counted only a few times. The V gene is TRBV6-6, the J gene TRBJ2-1; D is unresolved. Deletions cut 2 bases from V and 2 bases from J, with 4 bases between. This CDR3 is built from 13 residues. CDR1 is MNHNY, CDR2 SVGAGI, per germline (reference sequence). The CDR3 here is CASSYITYNEQFF. DNA for the CDR3: TGTGCCAGCAGTTACATAACCTACAATGAGCAGTTCTTC.

This chain joins TRBV9 and TRBJ2-7; no clear D gene. Germline V gives CDR1 SGDLS, CDR2 YYNGEE. This CDR3 comprises 14 residues. V lost 3 bases and J 0 bases, leaving 10 bases between the germline ends. CDR3 sequence reads: CASSARLSSYEQYF. The CDR3 region has the DNA TGTGCCAGCAGCGCTCGCCTAAGCTCCTACGAGCAGTACTTC.

The V call is TRBV7-2, the J call TRBJ1-2; TRBD1 aligns across 9 bases. This CDR3 spans 15 amino acids. Germline-derived CDR1 and CDR2 are SGHTA and FQGNSA. The junction had 8 bases not matched to a gene; V was cut back by 5 bases and J by 4 bases. CDR3 in DNA: TGTGCCAGCAGCCCGGACAGGGGATTTTTCTATGGCTACACCTTC. Protein product: CASSPDRGFFYGYTF. Using reference TRBV7-2 and TRBJ1-2 for the parts outside the CDR3, the full variable domain is GAGVSQSPSNKVTEKGKDVELRCDPISGHTALYWYRQSLGQGLEFLIYFQGNSAPDKSGLPSDRFSAERTGGSVSTLTIQRTQQEDSAVYLCASSPDRGFFYGYTFGSGTRLTVV.

This clone was counted a few times. The rearrangement joins TRBV14 to TRBJ2-2, with no clear D. Germline CDR1 SGHDN, CDR2 FVKESK. Trimming left V 6 bases short and J 0 bases short, with 2 bases between. The CDR3 extends over 12 amino acids. The CDR3 coding sequence is TGTGCCAGCAGTTCGAACACCGGGGAGCTGTTTTTT. Protein: CASSSNTGELFF.

This sequence joins TRBV9 and TRBJ1-1; D uncertain. This CDR3 comprises 14 residues. CDR1 and CDR2 from the germline V gene are SGDLS and YYNGEE. V gave up 0 bases and J gave up 0 bases, with 6 bases separating them. CDR3 protein: CASSVEQVNTEAFF. In DNA form, the CDR3 reads TGTGCCAGCAGCGTAGAGCAGGTGAACACTGAAGCTTTCTTT.

This chain connects TRBV29-1 to TRBJ2-6; D perhaps matches TRBD2 (6 bases). V lost 6 bases and J 1 base, leaving 13 bases between the germline ends. The CDR3 extends over 15 amino acids. The germline V gene encodes CDR1 SQVTM and CDR2 ANQGSEA. This CDR3 is CSVSLGGSGANVLTF. The CDR3 DNA sequence: TGCAGCGTGAGCCTCGGGGGTTCTGGGGCCAACGTCCTGACTTTC.